This T cell receptor beta chain originates from a study of low-dose radiotherapy and immunotherapy resistance in tumors. The CDR3 runs 14 residues. With V trimmed by 4 bases and J by 3 bases, 6 bases remained unmatched. The germline CDR1 and CDR2 sequences are SGHRS and YFSETQ. Time point of the sample: before trial treatment. In this sample, this clonotype turned up many times. TRAV- and TRBV-specific primers primed first-strand cDNA, covering alpha and beta chains. It was with a constant-region primer and a V-primer adapter that TCRs were amplified over roughly 19 PCR cycles. Each CDR3 protein gets one entry after TCRdb re-called the reads with MiXCR. The sample yields about 82,000 distinct CDR3 sequences, over 15% seen once.

The V gene is TRBV5-1, the J gene TRBJ1-2; 7 nucleotides match TRBD1. The clonotype comes from a male donor with prostate cancer. The specimen was PBMCs, collected before treatment. CDR3 sequence reads: CASSLRQGYYGYTF. DNA for the CDR3: TGCGCCAGCAGCCTGAGACAGGGATACTATGGCTACACCTTC.